This T cell receptor (beta chain) was recorded in a study of shared clonotypes between healthy human individuals. Study outcomes and limitations: Lower generation probabilities were found for non-shared clonotypes than for those shared by all four donors.

Clones were sequenced by immunoSEQ multiplex PCR, and TCRdb holds only the in-frame ones, with some missing. The repertoire consists of around 600,000 clones, with more than 95% occurring once and the leading ten covering approximately 0.3%. Naivety among CD8 cells was defined by CD45RO negativity and positive CCR7 selection, thereby excluding terminally differentiated effector memory CD45RA+ cells. HIV-negative, healthy adults without recent acute infections or vaccinations were the donors. Trimming took 5 bases from V and 2 from J; bases not matched to a gene: 9. This CDR3 region has 16 residues. Germline V lookup: CDR1 SEHNR, CDR2 FQNEAQ (reference sequence). Points on this clone: Antigen: not known.

This clonotype was sampled from a man aged 25 to 40 in good health. Sequenced sample: naive CD8+ T cells sorted from blood. The chain is built from TRBV7-9 and TRBJ2-1; 7 nucleotides match TRBD2. In nucleotides, the CDR3 is TGTGCCAGCAGCCCCGGGGAGCGGGGCACCTACAATGAGCAGTTCTTC. This sequence encodes CASSPGERGTYNEQFF.